A single sample is the source of the 22 T cell receptor beta chains below, sequenced in a study of cytomegalovirus exposure and HLA in healthy donors. The PCR had 60 Vbeta and 13 Jbeta primers. Sequenced by immunoSEQ multiplex PCR; TCRdb stores in-frame clones only, minus some. The data hold roughly 100,000 clones, with approximately 64% observed a single time. Sequenced: PBMCs. These receptor sequences come from a woman between 45 and 60 years old in good health and CMV-seronegative.

The CDR3 nucleotides read TGTGCCAGCAGTTTACCTCTCGGGTTGCAGGGATCTTACGAGCAGTACTTC. Its protein product is CASSLPLGLQGSYEQYF. This chain links TRBV28 with TRBJ2-7; weak D call: TRBD1 (5 bases). V lost 2 bases and J lost 4, with 21 bases in between. This CDR3 spans 17 amino acids. In germline, CDR1 is MDHEN, CDR2 SYDVKM.

The V gene is TRBV7-6, the J gene TRBJ1-2; tentatively, D is TRBD1 (5 bases). Germline CDR1 SGHVS, CDR2 FNYEAQ. The CDR3 consists of 14 residues. Trimming left V 5 bases short and J 8 bases short, with 18 bases between. CDR3 region: CASSPVGQGGGYTF. CDR3 nucleotide sequence: TGTGCCAGCAGCCCGGTCGGGCAGGGTGGGGGCTACACCTTC.

The chain links TRBV4-1 to TRBJ1-1; D unclear. The germline V and J ends were trimmed by 1 base and 0 bases, with 12 bases remaining between them. The CDR3 has 16 residues. The germline gives CDR1 MGHRA, CDR2 YSYEKL. The CDR3 DNA is TGCGCCAGCAGCCAAGTTCAGAACGGGGTGAACACTGAAGCTTTCTTT. Amino acids: CASSQVQNGVNTEAFF.

This rearrangement joins TRBV29-1 to TRBJ1-2; the D is unclear. This CDR3 contains 14 residues. The germline V gene encodes CDR1 SQVTM and CDR2 ANQGSEA. Trimming left V 0 bases short and J 2 bases short, with 10 bases between. DNA of the CDR3: TGCAGCGTTGAAGATCCCGGGAGAAACTATGGCTACACCTTC. This translates into CSVEDPGRNYGYTF. Variable domain in full (rest from reference TRBV29-1 and TRBJ1-2): SAVISQKPSRDICQRGTSLTIQCQVDSQVTMMFWYRQQPGQSLTLIATANQGSEATYESGFVIDKFPISRPNLTFSTLTVSNMSPEDSSIYLCSVEDPGRNYGYTFGSGTRLTVV.

The genes are TRBV14 and TRBJ1-2; D remains unclear. Trimming stripped 6 bases from V and 7 bases from J, with 15 bases between. CDR3 size: 13 residues. Germline-derived CDR1 and CDR2 are SGHDN and FVKESK. The CDR3 here is CASRVLPAGGYTF. The CDR3 nucleotides are TGTGCCAGCAGAGTTCTCCCCGCGGGTGGCTACACCTTC.

This clone was picked up a small number of times. A read error may produce the germline difference seen at one junction end. The chain has TRBV10-1 and TRBJ2-7; no definite D call. Germline V gene data show CDR1 as WNHNN and CDR2 as SYGVQD (reference sequence). The CDR3 is 10 amino acids. The CDR3 here is CASSKYGQYF. For the CDR3, the DNA is TGCGCCAGCAGTAAGTACGGGCAGTACTTC.

This chain uses TRBV5-1 with TRBJ1-2, with 7 positions matching TRBD1. The ends lost 0 bases at V and 6 bases at J; junction bases unmatched: 5. The germline gives CDR1 SGHRS, CDR2 YFSETQ. The CDR3 runs 14 residues. The CDR3 DNA reads TGCGCCAGCAGCTTGGACAGGGGACGCGATGGCTACACCTTC. Translated: CASSLDRGRDGYTF.

V and J are TRBV5-1 and TRBJ1-1; 9 bases fit TRBD1. Germline V gene sequence: CDR1 SGHRS, CDR2 YFSETQ. The CDR3 sequence is 16 residues long. V lost 3 bases to trimming and J lost 1 base; unmatched junction nucleotides: 7. The CDR3 loop reads CASSSTGTGKNTEAFF. The CDR3 DNA sequence: TGCGCCAGCAGCTCCACCGGGACAGGGAAGAACACTGAAGCTTTCTTT.

This clone has a single count. This chain connects TRBV6-1 to TRBJ2-1; 8 bases agree with TRBD2. Germline V gene lookup returns CDR1 MNHNS and CDR2 SASEGT. This CDR3 contains 16 residues. Trimming cost V 4 bases and J 0 bases; bases outside gene matches: 5. The CDR3 loop is CASSGGGGTSYNEQFF. The CDR3 DNA is TGTGCCAGCAGTGGGGGCGGGGGGACCTCCTACAATGAGCAGTTCTTC.

The gene calls are TRBV29-1 and TRBJ1-1; perhaps TRBD1 as D (5 bases). This CDR3 comprises 12 residues. The germline CDR1 and CDR2 sequences are SQVTM and ANQGSEA. DNA for the CDR3: TGCACCGGGACTTCGGGGGGCACTGAAGCTTTCTTT. It translates to CTGTSGGTEAFF.

The chain joins TRBV7-9 to TRBJ2-2, with TRBD2 identical over 8 bases. Germline CDR1 is SEHNR and CDR2 is FQNEAQ (reference sequence). This CDR3 spans 15 amino acids. Trimming removed 5 bases from V and 2 bases from J; junction bases left unmatched: 4. Here the CDR3 reads CASSKRGTNTGELFF. In DNA form, the CDR3 reads TGTGCCAGCAGCAAGCGGGGGACCAACACCGGGGAGCTGTTTTTT.

This clone was detected once. V and J are TRBV29-1 and TRBJ1-2; D is uncertain. V lost 3 bases, J lost 6 bases, and 11 bases lay in between. Germline V CDR1 and CDR2: SQVTM, ANQGSEA. This CDR3 has 12 amino acids. CDR3 DNA sequence: TGCAGCGTTGATCGCCCAGGCAATGGCTACACCTTC. Its translation: CSVDRPGNGYTF. The full variable domain, its missing parts supplied by reference TRBV29-1 and TRBJ1-2, is SAVISQKPSRDICQRGTSLTIQCQVDSQVTMMFWYRQQPGQSLTLIATANQGSEATYESGFVIDKFPISRPNLTFSTLTVSNMSPEDSSIYLCSVDRPGNGYTFGSGTRLTVV.

V and J are TRBV5-4 and TRBJ1-1, with 7 bases fitting TRBD1. The germline V gene has CDR1 SGHNT and CDR2 YYREEE (reference sequence). The J segment lost 1 base and the V segment lost 2 bases, leaving 11 bases of the junction unmatched. The CDR3 has 17 amino acids. CDR3 region: CASSFGQTGTANTEAFF. In nucleotides, the CDR3 is TGTGCCAGCAGCTTTGGGCAAACCGGGACAGCGAACACTGAAGCTTTCTTT. The full variable domain, in which reference TRBV5-4 and TRBJ1-1 provide the parts outside the CDR3, is ETGVTQSPTHLIKTRGQQVTLRCSSQSGHNTVSWYQQALGQGPQFIFQYYREEENGRGNFPPRFSGLQFPNYSSELNVNALELDDSALYLCASSFGQTGTANTEAFFGQGTRLTVV.

The J gene is TRBJ2-7, the V gene TRBV2; D remains unclear. V lost 3 bases, J lost 2 bases, and 11 bases lay in between. Germline lookup yields CDR1 SNHLY and CDR2 FYNNEI. The CDR3 is made up of 14 amino acids. The CDR3 DNA reads TGTGCCAGCAGTGACGGCGGTACACCCTACGAGCAGTACTTC. Protein: CASSDGGTPYEQYF.

CDR3: CASSYALRNEQFF. The CDR3 nucleotides are TGTGCCAGCAGTTACGCGTTACGGAATGAGCAGTTCTTC. The chain links TRBV6-5 to TRBJ2-1; no reliable D call. Looked up from germline, CDR1 is MNHEY and CDR2 is SVGAGI. V was clipped by 2 bases and J by 7 bases, with 9 bases between them. There are 13 residues in the CDR3.

On this clone: Other nucleotide sequences in the sample specify the same CDR3. This chain connects TRBV28 to TRBJ2-7, with 14 bases aligning to TRBD2. Germline CDR1 is MDHEN and CDR2 is SYDVKM. The CDR3 totals 15 residues. V shed 6 bases, J shed 3 bases, and the junction held 4 bases outside the gene matches. The DNA of the CDR3 is TGTGCCAGCAGCCCAGGGACTAGCGGGAGCTACGAGCAGTACTTC. This encodes CASSPGTSGSYEQYF.

This clone turned up a few times. The chain links TRBV4-1 to TRBJ1-2, with 10 bases lining up with TRBD1. Germline CDR1 and CDR2: MGHRA and YSYEKL. After removal of 7 bases from V and 7 bases from J, the junction contained 9 bases not matched to a gene. The CDR3 extends over 14 amino acids. CDR3 in DNA: TGCGCCAGCACCTCCGGGACAGGGGCGGCTGGCTACACCTTC. This sequence encodes CASTSGTGAAGYTF.

The chain combines TRBV5-4 with TRBJ1-6, with D hard to call. CDR1 is SGHNT and CDR2 is YYREEE in the germline V gene (reference sequence). CDR3 length: 16 residues. V was cut by 0 bases and J by 6 bases, with 13 bases left in between. CDR3: CASSLDLRVGNSPLHF. The CDR3 region has the DNA TGTGCCAGCAGCTTGGATTTGCGGGTCGGTAATTCACCCCTCCACTTT.

The rearrangement links TRBV19 to TRBJ2-2; a weak D match, TRBD2 (6 bases). Germline V gives CDR1 LNHDA, CDR2 SQIVND (reference sequence). Trimming took 2 bases from V and 1 from J, leaving 8 bases between them. The CDR3 extends over 15 amino acids. The DNA for the CDR3 is TGTGCCAGTAGTATATTGGGGGGGAACACCGGGGAGCTGTTTTTT. Encoded protein: CASSILGGNTGELFF.

The table lists this clone with a few counts. V and J are TRBV15 and TRBJ2-5, with TRBD2 identical over 13 bases. V dropped 4 bases and J dropped 5; count of bases not matched to a gene: 4. The germline gives CDR1 LNHNV, CDR2 YYDKDF (reference sequence). The CDR3 is made up of 15 amino acids. The chain's CDR3 is CATSIRLAGGETQYF. The CDR3 region has the DNA TGTGCCACCAGCATCCGACTAGCGGGAGGTGAGACCCAGTACTTC.

The chain is built from TRBV5-1 and TRBJ2-2; D perhaps matches TRBD1 (5 bases). In germline, CDR1 is SGHRS, CDR2 YFSETQ. The CDR3 has 14 residues. V lost 1 base and J lost 5, with 9 bases in between. DNA of the CDR3: TGCGCCAGCAGCTTGCTTCAGGGTACCGGGGAGCTGTTTTTT. It is translated as CASSLLQGTGELFF.

The rearrangement links TRBV9 to TRBJ2-5, with 8 positions matching TRBD2. CDR3 length equals 15 residues. Losses at the gene ends were 0 bases for V and 4 bases for J; bases not matched to a gene: 5. In germline, CDR1 is SGDLS, CDR2 YYNGEE. The CDR3 region is CASSVVAGGLETQYF. In nucleotides, the CDR3 is TGTGCCAGCAGCGTAGTGGCGGGAGGCTTAGAGACCCAGTACTTC.